What follows describes a single TCR beta chain. The antigen is unknown. Per the germline V gene, CDR1 is SGHAT and CDR2 is FQNNGV. Losses at the gene ends were 7 bases for V and 7 bases for J; bases not matched to a gene: 14. CDR3 length: 15 amino acids. TCRdb reanalysed the RT-PCR reads using MiXCR and keeps one entry per CDR3 protein. The data show fewer than 700,000 distinct CDR3 sequences, with 13% seen just once and around 13% held by the top ten. The source of the sample is a study of response to subunit inactivated influenza vaccine. Findings and limits, study-wide: Researchers suggested that each seasonal influenza vaccination recruits few new T cells.

The chain recombines TRBV11-2 with TRBJ2-7; the match to TRBD1 covers 9 bases. This TCR was sampled from a man in his fifties who received an inactivated influenza vaccine. The sequencing here drew on PBMCs from blood, taken around seven weeks after vaccination. The DNA for the CDR3 is TGTGCCAGCATCCCGGCGGACAGGGGCCGTTGGGAGCAGTACTTC. Translation gives CASIPADRGRWEQYF.